This paragraph reports one T cell receptor (beta chain). Its target is unknown. This sample stems from a study of post-analysis software for immune sequencing data. On the study more broadly: The study covered relapsing-remitting, secondary progressive and progressive-relapsing courses of multiple sclerosis.

Broader study findings: Comparison with controls showed significantly lower normalized Chao1 diversity in multiple sclerosis patients. Several TRBV segments (TRBV5-6, TRBV5-1 and TRBV20-1 among them) occurred more frequently in patients than in controls. Samples prepared in the same batch strongly co-clustered by F measure.

Prepared libraries of TCR beta cDNA carried unique molecular identifiers. Starting from about 1 to 10 million T cells, the study yielded roughly 0.5 million cDNA molecules. TCRdb reanalysed the PCR reads using MiXCR and keeps one entry per CDR3 protein. The table has about 380,000 distinct CDR3 sequences, about a third seen once; the top ten hold 13%. The CDR3 runs 18 residues. V lost 0 bases and J lost 0, with 17 bases in between. Germline loops: CDR1 ENHRY, CDR2 SYGVKD. This TCR was sampled from a girl under 18 with multiple sclerosis. The chain joins TRBV10-3 to TRBJ1-1; D gene unclear. The source material was blood. The CDR3 region is CAISESWERLDLNTEAFF. Here the CDR3 DNA reads TGTGCCATCAGTGAGTCGTGGGAGAGGCTTGACTTGAACACTGAAGCTTTCTTT.